This entry is about one TCR beta chain. The specificity of this receptor is unknown. Base qualities are not provided; no much larger clone lies one nucleotide away. These data are taken from a study of cytomegalovirus exposure and HLA in healthy donors (dated by TCRdb to about 2017). About the full investigation: In an earlier analysis of 450 to 750 of the donors, about 270 Gb of sequence data and 90 million to 120 million unique TCR beta sequences from about 190 million T cells were reported. Typing coverage varied by locus: 629-630 donors for A, B, C, DRB1 and DQB1; roughly 510 for DQA1; around 570 for DPA1; approximately 470 for DPB1. In addition to the first cohort of 666 subjects, a separate validation cohort of 130 or so different subjects was used. Every discovery cohort repertoire had been produced on one sequencing platform. The study combined high-throughput TCR immunosequencing, statistical association of individual TCRs with disease status, and machine learning to predict cytomegalovirus infection status. The study aimed to test whether cataloging public T cell receptors could reveal signatures of past pathogen exposure. The genetic ancestry cluster associated with self-reported Caucasian donors included approximately 85% of the 398 genotyped donors. Among roughly 370 genotyped donors of the cohort, an average of approximately 250,000 unique TCR beta nucleotide sequences were sequenced per donor, about a sixth of them non-productive. HLA typing included class I and class II loci at four-digit resolution. To decide whether each TCR beta V gene segment behaved as functional or pseudogenic, an earlier analysis of some 600 of the donors relied on high-throughput TCR beta sequencing. In a later genetic analysis, genome-wide SNP genotypes for about three fifths of the roughly 670 donors were used, and that subset was treated as a discovery cohort. Alongside the repertoire data, information on donor age, sex, ethnicity and CMV serostatus was compiled. The study used immunosequencing to profile the T cell repertoires of approximately 690 subjects and linked those repertoires to cytomegalovirus serostatus. The later analysis used no new phenotypic data to find candidate immune exposures, relying instead on TCR beta sequences and their occurrence across donors. Because of strong linkage in the cohort, a handful of DR-DQ haplotypes were treated as single units for association and clustering. A later analysis re-analyzed previously published TCR beta repertoires from roughly 690 donors and added high-resolution HLA genotyping to study TCR occurrence patterns. Roughly 300 gigabases of sequencing data and tens of millions of unique TCR sequences were included in an early release covering around 600 HLA-typed donors.

The cohort consisted of hundreds of healthy bone marrow donors. At the time of sampling, all cohort members were nominally healthy, though unrecorded immune exposures were likely present. The donor was CMV seronegative and belonged to the group of several hundred seronegative cohort members. A peripheral blood sample was provided by each donor, and peripheral blood mononuclear cells were used for TCR beta sequencing. Genomic DNA extraction from the blood cell samples was performed with the Qiagen DNeasy Blood Extraction Kit. Library preparation was by the immunoSEQ multiplex PCR assay. A mixture of 60 forward primers for TCR Vbeta segments and 13 reverse primers for TCR Jbeta segments was used in the multiplex PCR. A multiplex PCR assay on genomic DNA amplified the CDR3 region of rearranged TCR beta genes. On the Illumina HiSeq System, the amplified TCR beta libraries were sequenced as 87-base-pair reads. Concerning the study's data processing: A later analysis counted approximately 74 million unique TCR beta chains across the 700 or so repertoires, and 10 million to 12 million of these chains were shared by at least two donors. Raw reads were error-corrected and collapsed into unique sequences by a nearest-neighbor algorithm in which closely related sequences were merged to remove PCR and sequencing errors. To assign V, D and J gene segments, CDR3 sequences were aligned to IMGT reference sequences. Each retained sequence needed at least a six-nucleotide match to both a V gene segment and a J gene segment. A rearrangement was called productive if the CDR3 had no stop codons and remained in frame with V and J, and every other rearrangement was called non-productive. CDR3 was defined according to IMGT convention as the region running from the second conserved V-encoded cysteine to the conserved J-encoded phenylalanine. The earlier analysis of 587 of the donors excluded sequences that lacked an unambiguous match to a single V gene segment. An earlier analysis of several hundred of the donors called V segments functional above 56.7% productive rearrangements and segregating when the between-donor standard deviation exceeded 5%. A statistical classification framework was built to diagnose cytomegalovirus status from the catalog of TCR beta chain sequences. A later analysis assigned V and J genes by comparing TCR nucleotide sequences with IMGT/GENE-DB human TR gene sequences. The TCRdist pipeline was used in a later analysis to assign CDR3 sequences and most-parsimonious VDJ recombination scenarios. In a later analysis, every TCR beta chain was defined by the combination of its CDR3 amino acid sequence and its V-gene family, and reads without a unique V-gene family were dropped. As a way to deal with suspected cross-contamination and a sequencing artifact, a later analysis dropped 500 to 700 nucleotide sequences that were highly shared and had low generation probability. In a later analysis, a clonal expansion index for each public chain was calculated from normalized within-repertoire ranks of inferred template counts. In a later analysis, generation probabilities were computed using a VDJ recombination model fitted to out-of-frame rearrangements, and the results were checked against IGoR. A later analysis scored TCR-TCR, TCR-HLA and TCR-CMV co-occurrence with hypergeometric tests, applying a repertoire-size bias correction to TCR pairs. A later analysis estimated false discovery rates by permuting HLA or CMV assignments 20 times. In a later analysis, co-occurring TCRs were grouped using DBSCAN, with TCRdist sequence similarity added in when clustering inside HLA-allele-positive subsets. Repertoires with fewer than 30,000 or more than 120,000 public chains were left out of co-occurrence clustering, as were about 5 repertoires with anomalous nucleotide sharing. TCRdb took over this immuneACCESS table, retaining in-frame rearrangements with V and J assigned. Such tables are incomplete; in checked studies, under half of the missing clones stem from an unresolved V gene, and the remainder is unexplained. D and trimming come from the DNA, and the V and J calls and clone size come from that table. The sample table lists 85,000 to 100,000 clones, just under 70% of them with a count of one. Together, the top ten hold around 2.5% of the sample.

The full study reports these points: The cohort was sequenced for TCR beta chains only, and without alpha or paired-chain data the features that could be detected were limited. Compared with equally common non-associated chains, HLA-associated TCR beta chains in a later analysis were more clonally expanded and had lower generation probabilities. When HLA alleles, especially DR and DQ, strongly co-occurred, TCR associations were difficult to assign to individual alleles. A group of highly shared sequence variants was considered likely to be a technical artifact of the sequencing pipeline. A later analysis associated some 17,000 TCR beta sequences with specific HLA alleles at a false discovery rate of 0.05. In a later analysis, most CMV-associated TCR beta chains were found to appear HLA-restricted, with HLA associations seemingly driven largely by CMV exposure. An association between a missense DCLRE1C variant and V-gene and J-gene trimming of TCR beta chains was found in a later genetic analysis and replicated in an independent cohort. A further reported finding was that TCR beta sequences accurately predicted the HLA-A and HLA-B alleles for most subjects in the first cohort. A total of 150 or so TCR beta chains were listed by the study as associated with cytomegalovirus. HLA typing was unavailable for some donors at each locus, so association tests used only the typed subset. In vitro tests confirmed that a few of the cytomegalovirus-associated TCR beta chains recognize cytomegalovirus antigens. Cytomegalovirus status was reported to be diagnosed by the classifier with high specificity and sensitivity in both the original and validation cohorts. According to a later analysis, TCR association rates differed among HLA loci, with DRB1 alleles showing the most associated TCRs and HLA-C alleles showing the fewest. In an earlier analysis of more than 500 of the donors, most TCR beta V segments appeared in productive rearrangements about 87% or about 30% of the time, broadly matching IMGT annotations. While some public TCRs were present in many individuals, most TCR sequences turned up only very rarely across donors. A later genetic analysis reported fewer N-insertions in productive TCRs among donors in an Asian-associated ancestry cluster than the roughly 640-donor mean. Correlated functional status among segregating V segments might be attributable to linkage disequilibrium, but an unknown experimental factor could not be ruled out. The authors suggested that the approach could potentially be generalized to other disease states and immunological phenotypes. For the cohort, immune exposure information was limited to CMV serostatus. The earlier analysis of almost 600 of the donors excluded approximately 17 rarely observed V segments, including chromosome 9 orphons, because counts were too low. Some IMGT-functional V segments, including TRBV6-2 and TRBV6-3, could not be distinguished by the 87-base-pair reads and were therefore excluded. The presence/absence analyses assumed that sequencing depth was roughly uniform across donors, and that assumption may not be true. According to a later analysis, parvovirus B19, influenza, CMV and Epstein-Barr virus appeared linked to several top co-occurrence clusters.

Unmatched junction bases come to 2, with V trimmed by 2 bases and J by 4 bases. The CDR3 covers 14 residues, taking in both the cysteine and the phenylalanine. Kept here is only the CDR3 DNA, which spans 42 bases and is read in frame from base 1. For CDR1 and CDR2, the germline V gene lists LGHNA and YSLEER. Sequenced input: PBMCs. The receptor was derived from a man in his fifties in good health and CMV-seronegative. The V and J genes are TRBV4-3 and TRBJ2-1; the junction holds 7 bases that match TRBD1. CDR3 reads: CASSQRQGYNEQFF. The sequence in DNA is TGCGCCAGCAGCCAACGACAGGGATACAATGAGCAGTTCTTC.